This entry concerns a single TCR beta chain. Its antigen is currently unknown. The data originate from a study of T cell repertoires in cytomegalovirus infection. General study findings and limits: Cumulative frequency (of public TCR beta family members) identified carriers of CMV plus the relevant HLA.

The CDR3 sequence is 13 residues long. The V end was cut by 5 bases, the J end by 5 bases, with 12 bases between. TCRdb re-called the reads with MiXCR, one entry per CDR3 protein. This table has roughly 280,000 distinct CDR3 sequences, roughly 9% appearing once. Specimen: PBMCs. The TCR originated in a human donor in good health (CMV status not recorded). Some clones in this sample may be carry-over from other donors' samples. The rearrangement links TRBV12-3 or TRBV12-4 to TRBJ2-5; D not certain. The DNA for the CDR3 is TGTGCCAGCAGTGCCCAAACCGGCGAGACCCAGTACTTC. It yields the protein CASSAQTGETQYF.